A single sample is the source of the 14 T cell receptor beta chains below, sequenced in a study of OX40 agonist ivuxolimab in advanced cancers. Clones were read by immunoSEQ multiplex PCR, and TCRdb kept only the in-frame ones, dropping some. The data show about 72,000 clones, about 88% seen once. The specimen comprised CD4+ or CD8+ T cells sorted from blood, sampled in a trial of the OX40 agonist ivuxolimab. Every receptor here comes from an adult with an advanced solid tumor such as melanoma, head and neck, liver or kidney cancer.

The gene calls are TRBV5-6 and TRBJ2-7; 8 positions match TRBD2. This CDR3 spans 15 amino acids. The V gene end was trimmed by 4 bases and the J gene end by 3 bases; junction bases not matched to a gene: 9. CDR1 and CDR2 from the germline V gene are SGHDT and YYEEEE. CDR3 nucleotide sequence: TGTGCCAGCAGCAAGGGACTAGATCTTATCTACGAGCAGTACTTC. Its translation is CASSKGLDLIYEQYF. The full variable domain, with the rest looked up from reference TRBV5-6 and TRBJ2-7, is DAGVTQSPTHLIKTRGQQVTLRCSPKSGHDTVSWYQQALGQGPQFIFQYYEEEERQRGNFPDRFSGHQFPNYSSELNVNALLLGDSALYLCASSKGLDLIYEQYFGPGTRLTVT.

This clone was found once. The V call is TRBV7-2, the J call TRBJ1-6; maybe TRBD1 (5 bases). From germline, CDR1 is SGHTA and CDR2 FQGNSA. The germline V and J ends were trimmed by 1 base and 11 bases, with 15 bases remaining between them. This CDR3 spans 15 amino acids. Here the CDR3 DNA reads TGTGCCAGCAGCTTAGGTTTGGGCAGGGAGGCACCCCTCCACTTT. It specifies CASSLGLGREAPLHF.

This chain joins TRBV5-1 and TRBJ2-3; a weak D match, TRBD2 (5 bases). Trimming stripped 0 bases from V and 1 base from J, with 12 bases between. The CDR3 is made up of 16 amino acids. The V gene's germline CDR1 is SGHRS and CDR2 YFSETQ. CDR3 loop: CASSLDVGRGTDTQYF. The CDR3 bases are TGCGCCAGCAGCTTGGACGTAGGGCGGGGCACAGATACGCAGTATTTT. The full variable domain, its missing parts supplied by reference TRBV5-1 and TRBJ2-3, is KAGVTQTPRYLIKTRGQQVTLSCSPISGHRSVSWYQQTPGQGLQFLFEYFSETQRNKGNFPGRFSGRQFSNSRSEMNVSTLELGDSALYLCASSLDVGRGTDTQYFGPGTRLTVL.

The rearrangement links TRBV6-5 to TRBJ1-2; the D is unclear. The CDR3 is 13 amino acids. Trimming took 5 bases from V and 8 from J, leaving 15 bases between them. Germline CDR1 MNHEY, CDR2 SVGAGI. DNA for the CDR3: TGTGCCAGCAGTCCACCCGGCAGACTGGGCTACACCTTC. Translating gives CASSPPGRLGYTF.

This rearrangement joins TRBV5-1 to TRBJ2-6, with 10 positions matching TRBD2. Germline values: CDR1 SGHRS, CDR2 YFSETQ. With 2 bases clipped from V and 2 bases from J, the junction kept 1 base outside the gene matches. The CDR3 length is 16 residues. CDR3: CASSFLAGAGANVLTF. CDR3 DNA: TGCGCCAGCAGCTTTCTAGCGGGAGCTGGGGCCAACGTCCTGACTTTC.

The table lists this clone with a few counts. The chain couples TRBV4-2 to TRBJ2-7; D might be TRBD2 (5 bases). V was clipped by 0 bases and J by 6 bases, with 18 bases between them. CDR3 length equals 16 residues. The germline V gene encodes CDR1 LGHNA and CDR2 YNFKEQ. This CDR3 reads CASSQDRGTSRAEQYF. The CDR3 DNA follows: TGTGCCAGCAGCCAAGATCGAGGAACCTCGAGGGCCGAGCAGTACTTC.

This clone was counted a few times. The V call is TRBV9, the J call TRBJ1-2; 8 bases map to TRBD1. With 4 bases clipped from V and 6 bases from J, the junction kept 11 bases outside the gene matches. The germline V gene encodes CDR1 SGDLS and CDR2 YYNGEE. The CDR3 has 15 amino acids. CDR3 loop: CASSSRQGRLDGYTF. DNA of the CDR3: TGTGCCAGCAGCTCAAGACAGGGGCGCCTTGATGGCTACACCTTC.

V gene TRBV29-1 combines with J gene TRBJ2-1; tentatively, D is TRBD2 (6 bases). Trimming shortened V by 4 bases and J by 7 bases, and 11 bases separated the two germline ends. The germline CDR1 and CDR2 sequences are SQVTM and ANQGSEA. The CDR3 length is 12 residues. CDR3 sequence reads: CSVGWRDNEQFF. CDR3 DNA sequence: TGCAGCGTTGGTTGGAGGGATAATGAGCAGTTCTTC.

The V call is TRBV7-2, the J call TRBJ2-3; 8 bases are shared with TRBD2. Trimming cost V 2 bases and J 1 base; bases outside gene matches: 5. The CDR3 is made up of 16 amino acids. From germline, CDR1 is SGHTA and CDR2 FQGNSA. DNA of the CDR3: TGTGCCAGCAGCTTAAGCGGGAGCCCGGGCACAGATACGCAGTATTTT. Translating it yields CASSLSGSPGTDTQYF.

This chain links TRBV6-5 with TRBJ2-7; 7 positions agree with TRBD1. Germline values: CDR1 MNHEY, CDR2 SVGAGI. The CDR3 is 15 amino acids. The V and J ends lost 3 bases and 3 bases, in that order; junction bases with no gene match: 8. The CDR3 DNA reads TGTGCCAGCAGTTATGCGGCAGGGGGAGTCTACGAGCAGTACTTC. It translates to CASSYAAGGVYEQYF.

The chain combines TRBV6-1 with TRBJ1-3; 7 bases are shared with TRBD1. Germline CDR1 reads MNHNS; CDR2 reads SASEGT. V lost 4 bases and J lost 8; bases outside the gene matches: 8. The CDR3 is 14 residues long. The CDR3 region is CASSADRPGDTIYF. The CDR3 bases are TGTGCCAGCAGTGCGGACAGGCCCGGCGACACCATATATTTT.

This sequence joins TRBV6-1 and TRBJ2-3; TRBD1 aligns across 9 bases. Germline CDR1 is MNHNS and CDR2 is SASEGT. Germline trimming cut 6 bases from V and 2 bases from J; bases unmatched to any gene: 6. The CDR3 is made up of 15 amino acids. The CDR3 bases are TGTGCCAGCAGGGGGACAGGGACTCCCACAGATACGCAGTATTTT. Its translation is CASRGTGTPTDTQYF.

The chain carries TRBV7-9 and TRBJ2-5, with D hard to call. TRBJ2-7 explains the end of the DNA better; the J call may be wrong. The CDR3 is 15 residues long. The V gene's germline CDR1 is SEHNR and CDR2 FQNEAQ (reference sequence). In nucleotides, the CDR3 is TGTGCCAGCAGCCTTAGTTCTCTTTTCCCCTACGAGCAGTACTTC. It yields the protein CASSLSSLFPYEQYF.

The chain is built from TRBV27 and TRBJ1-6, with D maybe TRBD1 (5 bases). In germline, CDR1 is MNHEY, CDR2 SMNVEV (reference sequence). V shed 6 bases and J shed 2 bases, with 14 bases lying between them. The CDR3 totals 16 residues. CDR3 coding DNA: TGTGCCAGCAGGGAGGGTAGGGGCACCTATAATTCACCCCTCCACTTT. This sequence encodes CASREGRGTYNSPLHF.